Below, 2 T cell receptor beta chains from the same sample are listed, as sequenced in a study of Ad26.COV2.S vaccination and SARS-CoV-2 variants. Measured with immunoSEQ multiplex PCR; TCRdb has only the in-frame clones, and not every one. The repertoire includes about 350,000 clones, 90% to 95% of them detected once, and 3.5% to 4.5% sits in the top ten. The input for sequencing was peripheral blood, taken after recovery from COVID-19. The receptors here all came from a human donor who had recovered from COVID-19.

The V and J genes are TRBV19 and TRBJ1-5; D is ambiguous. Germline loops: CDR1 LNHDA, CDR2 SQIVND (reference sequence). V was shortened by 5 bases and J by 0 bases, with 8 bases between the two germline ends. The CDR3 consists of 14 residues. CDR3 coding DNA: TGTGCCAGTAGTCCCCTCGATAGCAATCAGCCCCAGCATTTT. This encodes CASSPLDSNQPQHF.

This clone has a handful of counts. The chain recombines TRBV25-1 with TRBJ1-1, with 7 bases lining up with TRBD1. Trimming took 6 bases from V and 5 from J; bases not matched to a gene: 9. The CDR3 covers 14 residues. Germline CDR1 MGHDK, CDR2 SYGVNS. As DNA, the CDR3 is TGTGCCAGCAGACTAGGGGGCCAGAGGACTGAAGCTTTCTTT. Translated, it gives CASRLGGQRTEAFF.